This is a list of T cell receptor beta chains from one sample in a study of CD8 T cells in Susac syndrome. TCRdb fed the immunoSEQ multiplex PCR reads into MiXCR, producing one record per CDR3 protein. The sample lists just over 150,000 distinct CDR3 sequences, 90% to 95% seen once, with 0.21% in the top ten. The sequencing input was CD8+ T cells from PBMCs. The origin of the receptors is a human donor with multiple sclerosis. The CDR3 runs from the conserved cysteine through the conserved F or W. A D gene is named only where the DNA matches it firmly. Expanded clones are given a class, and other clones once, few, many or no size at all.

CDR3nt,CDR3aa,abundance,j_gene,d_gene,v_gene
TGCGCCAGCAGCCAGCACCGGGACAGGCCCACAGATACGCAGTATTTT,CASSQHRDRPTDTQYF,.,TRBJ2-3,TRBD1,TRBV4-3
TGCAGTGCTAGAGCCAGGGGCAGGAACGAGCAGTACTTC,CSARARGRNEQYF,.,TRBJ2-7,.,TRBV20-1
TGCGCCAGCAGCCAGCTCAGCGGGGGCTCCTACAATGAGCAGTTCTTC,CASSQLSGGSYNEQFF,.,TRBJ2-1,TRBD2,TRBV4-1
TGCGCCAGCAGCCAACCTGGGACAGGGGTCCAGGGGCTGTTTTTT,CASSQPGTGVQGLFF,once,TRBJ1-4,TRBD1,TRBV4-1
TGCGCCAGCAGCCAAGGGGAAGGCAATTCACCCCTCCACTTT,CASSQGEGNSPLHF,.,TRBJ1-6,.,TRBV4-1
TGTGCCTGGAATTCAGGGGGAAGATCTGGAAACACCATATATTTT,CAWNSGGRSGNTIYF,.,TRBJ1-3,TRBD1,TRBV30
TGTGCCAGCAGCTTAACCACCGGGGAGCTGTTTTTT,CASSLTTGELFF,.,TRBJ2-2,.,TRBV7-2
TGCAGCGTTGTTGTGGAAAGGTTGGGGGATGAAAAACTGTTTTTT,CSVVVERLGDEKLFF,.,TRBJ1-4,.,TRBV29-1
TGTGCCAGCAGCTTTTTAGCCATGGGAGATACGCAGTATTTT,CASSFLAMGDTQYF,.,TRBJ2-3,.,TRBV7-2
TGTGCCAGCAGCCGCCAGGGTGGGGAGACCCAGTACTTC,CASSRQGGETQYF,.,TRBJ2-5,.,TRBV12-3/TRBV12-4
TGTGCCAGCAGCTTGGATAATCAGCCCCAGCATTTT,CASSLDNQPQHF,few,TRBJ1-5,.,TRBV7-9
TGCAGTGCTAGAGGGTCCAGCGGGGGCTACAATGAGCAGTTCTTC,CSARGSSGGYNEQFF,.,TRBJ2-1,TRBD2,TRBV20-1
TGTGCCAGCAGCTTACGGACTAGCGGTTTCCATGAGCAGTTCTTC,CASSLRTSGFHEQFF,.,TRBJ2-1,TRBD2,TRBV7-6
TGTGCCACCAGCAGAGATAGGGCAGGCGGTCAGCCCCAGCATTTT,CATSRDRAGGQPQHF,.,TRBJ1-5,.,TRBV15
TGTGCCAGCAGCCCGAGGACTAGCGGGGGGTCACAAGAGACCCAGTACTTC,CASSPRTSGGSQETQYF,.,TRBJ2-5,TRBD2,TRBV4-2
TGTGCCAGCAGTTTAGGCGGAGGGTGGCCTACCTACGAGCAGTACTTC,CASSLGGGWPTYEQYF,.,TRBJ2-7,.,TRBV12-3/TRBV12-4
TGTGCCTCATCTAGCGGGAGTGTGGATGAGCAGTTCTTC,CASSSGSVDEQFF,.,TRBJ2-1,TRBD2,TRBV15
TGCAGTGCAACAGGGCGCAGGACGAAAGAGACCCAGTACTTC,CSATGRRTKETQYF,.,TRBJ2-5,.,TRBV20-1
TGCAGCGTTGGTGGCAGGGTTGGGGGCTCCTACGAGCAGTACTTC,CSVGGRVGGSYEQYF,.,TRBJ2-7,.,TRBV29-1
TGTGCTAGTGGTTTCAATGGGACACTCACCAACTATGGCTACACCTTC,CASGFNGTLTNYGYTF,.,TRBJ1-2,.,TRBV12-5
TGTGCCAGCAGCCCCGGGACAGGGGGATCTCAGCCCCAGCATTTT,CASSPGTGGSQPQHF,.,TRBJ1-5,TRBD1,TRBV7-6
TGCAGTGCTAGAGATCCGTCCCGCGACAGGGTTGTAGGCGAGCAGTACTTC,CSARDPSRDRVVGEQYF,.,TRBJ2-7,TRBD1,TRBV20-1
TGCAGCGTTGTTCTGAGCTCCTACGAGCAGTACTTC,CSVVLSSYEQYF,once,TRBJ2-7,.,TRBV29-1
TGTGCCAGCAGCTTAAGCCGGACAGCGAATTCACCCCTCCACTTT,CASSLSRTANSPLHF,few,TRBJ1-6,.,TRBV7-2
TGTGCCAGCAGTCCGCGGGGGAGGAACACAGATACGCAGTATTTT,CASSPRGRNTDTQYF,.,TRBJ2-3,TRBD2,TRBV28
TGTGCCAGCAGCCATGGGGGGAGACAGCCCCAGCATTTT,CASSHGGRQPQHF,.,TRBJ1-5,.,TRBV12-3/TRBV12-4
TGTGCCAGCAGTTATTCGACAAATGAGCAGTTCTTC,CASSYSTNEQFF,.,TRBJ2-1,.,TRBV6-2/TRBV6-3
TGTGCCAGCAGCATCCACAGGGGACCCCAAGAGACCCAGTACTTC,CASSIHRGPQETQYF,.,TRBJ2-5,TRBD1,TRBV7-2
TGTGCCTGGAGTTTCTCAAATGAAGCTTTCTTT,CAWSFSNEAFF,.,TRBJ1-1,.,TRBV30
TGTGCCTGGGACCCTGACAGCGGTCGGGGCACTGAAGCTTTCTTT,CAWDPDSGRGTEAFF,once,TRBJ1-1,.,TRBV30
TGCAGCGTTGAACTGGAGGATTACGAGCAGTACTTC,CSVELEDYEQYF,few,TRBJ2-7,.,TRBV29-1
TGTGCCTGGAGTCGACAGGGGTTTGGAAACACCATATATTTT,CAWSRQGFGNTIYF,.,TRBJ1-3,TRBD1,TRBV30
TGTGCCAGCAGCTTAGAAGCAGGGGAAAGGCCCTGGGACACAGATACGCAGTATTTT,CASSLEAGERPWDTDTQYF,.,TRBJ2-3,.,TRBV13
TGTGCCAGCAGCTTGACAGGGGGCGGGGGCAATCAGCCCCAGCATTTT,CASSLTGGGGNQPQHF,.,TRBJ1-5,TRBD1,TRBV7-9
TGTGCCAGCAAGTCGGACACCGGGGAGCTGTTTTTT,CASKSDTGELFF,.,TRBJ2-2,.,TRBV2
TGTGCCTGGTACCGGACGGCCAGCACAGATACGCAGTATTTT,CAWYRTASTDTQYF,.,TRBJ2-3,.,TRBV30
TGTGCCATTGACCCAATCGGGGAGCAGTACTTC,CAIDPIGEQYF,.,TRBJ2-7,.,TRBV10-3
TGTGCCAGTAGTCGCGGTTTCAGGGGGGGAACTGAAGCTTTCTTT,CASSRGFRGGTEAFF,.,TRBJ1-1,TRBD1,TRBV19
TGTGCCAGCAGGTGGCGGGGGGGGCGCACAGATACGCAGTATTTT,CASRWRGGRTDTQYF,.,TRBJ2-3,TRBD2,TRBV7-2
TGTGCCAGCAGTTTACAGAACAGGGGAAATGAGCAGTTCTTC,CASSLQNRGNEQFF,.,TRBJ2-1,TRBD1,TRBV28
TGCAGTGCTAGCGAGGGGGGGCCTGACAATGAGCAGTTCTTC,CSASEGGPDNEQFF,.,TRBJ2-1,.,TRBV20-1
TGTGCCAGTGGGGAAGGGGAGCGGATACAAGAGACCCAGTACTTC,CASGEGERIQETQYF,.,TRBJ2-5,.,TRBV12-3/TRBV12-4
TGTGCCAGCAGACCCCAGACATCGGGACTAGCGGGGGGTTACAATGAGCAGTTCTTC,CASRPQTSGLAGGYNEQFF,.,TRBJ2-1,TRBD2,TRBV7-2
TGTGCCAGCAGACCAGGACTAGATGAGCAGTTCTTC,CASRPGLDEQFF,.,TRBJ2-1,TRBD2,TRBV6-2/TRBV6-3
TGTGCCAGCAGCGTAGGCAGCTACAATGAGCAGTTCTTC,CASSVGSYNEQFF,few,TRBJ2-1,.,TRBV9
TGTGCCAGCAGCCAAGATGGGGAGGGTCCGGCCACCGGGGAGCTGTTTTTT,CASSQDGEGPATGELFF,.,TRBJ2-2,TRBD2,TRBV3-1
TGTGCCAGCAGTCCGGGGGATCGGGGAAAACCCTACGAGCAGTACTTC,CASSPGDRGKPYEQYF,.,TRBJ2-7,.,TRBV6-1
TGTGCCAGCAGCCAAGAAGGGGCGGGGTTCTTC,CASSQEGAGFF,.,TRBJ2-1,.,TRBV14
TGCAGCGTTGTAGGGCAGGGATTCTACAATGAGCAGTTCTTC,CSVVGQGFYNEQFF,.,TRBJ2-1,.,TRBV29-1
TGCAGTGCTAGAGCGGGACTAGCGACCGGGGAGCTGTTTTTT,CSARAGLATGELFF,.,TRBJ2-2,TRBD2,TRBV20-1
TGTGCCAGCAGCCCTGGGCGTCAAGAGACCCAGTACTTC,CASSPGRQETQYF,.,TRBJ2-5,.,TRBV7-8
TGCGCCAGCAGCTTCCGACAGGGGTCGTACAATGAGCAGTTCTTC,CASSFRQGSYNEQFF,.,TRBJ2-1,TRBD1,TRBV5-1
TGTGCCAGCAGTGAACCGGCATGGACTTTCTATGGCTACACCTTC,CASSEPAWTFYGYTF,.,TRBJ1-2,.,TRBV2
TGTGCCAGCAGTTTATTCTTCCCAGATACGCAGTATTTT,CASSLFFPDTQYF,.,TRBJ2-3,.,TRBV27